The source of this TCR beta chain is a study of response to subunit inactivated influenza vaccine. V shed 7 bases and J shed 10 bases, with 16 bases lying between them. Germline assignment: CDR1 MNHEY and CDR2 SVGEGT. The CDR3 runs to 13 residues. TCRdb called the RT-PCR reads again in MiXCR, with one record for every CDR3 protein. In the table there are hundreds of thousands of distinct CDR3 sequences, 11% to 15% of which are singletons. The sequence was collected from a man between 45 and 60 years old who received an inactivated influenza vaccine. This specimen consisted of PBMCs from blood, obtained less than 15 days before vaccination. This chain uses TRBV6-2 or TRBV6-3 with TRBJ2-2; no clear D gene. The DNA of the CDR3 is TGTGCCAGCAATAGCCCCGTGACCCCGGAGCTGTTTTTT. Amino acid sequence: CASNSPVTPELFF.